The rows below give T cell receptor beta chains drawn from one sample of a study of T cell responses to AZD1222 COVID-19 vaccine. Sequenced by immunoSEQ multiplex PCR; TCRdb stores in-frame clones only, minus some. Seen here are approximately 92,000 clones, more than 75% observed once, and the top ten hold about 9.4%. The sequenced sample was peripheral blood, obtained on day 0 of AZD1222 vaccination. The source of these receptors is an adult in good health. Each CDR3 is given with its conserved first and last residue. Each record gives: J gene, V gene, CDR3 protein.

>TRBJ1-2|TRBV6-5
CASRYARGGYGYTF
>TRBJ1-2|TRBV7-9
CASSLAQAEYYGYTF
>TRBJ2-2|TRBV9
CASSTGQPSNTGELFF
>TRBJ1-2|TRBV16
CASSTHREASNYGYTF
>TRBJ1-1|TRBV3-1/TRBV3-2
CASSQGEGRRTEAFF
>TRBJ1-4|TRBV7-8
CASSSTTGAGEKLFF
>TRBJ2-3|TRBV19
CASSIGGQEYTDTQYF
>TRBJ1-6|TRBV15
CATSRDPRNSPLHF
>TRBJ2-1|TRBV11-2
CASSSRGRMAGSYNEQFF
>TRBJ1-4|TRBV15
CATSRPGTGGEKLFF
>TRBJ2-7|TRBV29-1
CSVEDGAYEQYF
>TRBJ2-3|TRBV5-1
CASSSRLEPSVTQYF
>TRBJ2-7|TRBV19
CASTRTGVPYEQYF
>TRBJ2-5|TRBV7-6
CASSLEGGGTQETQYF
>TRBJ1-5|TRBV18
CASSTDSNQPQHF
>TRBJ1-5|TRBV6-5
CASRQVGLNQPQHF
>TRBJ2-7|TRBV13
CASAPPGNSYEQYF
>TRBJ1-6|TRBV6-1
CASRSGTGRNSPLHF
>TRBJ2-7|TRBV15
CATSSGSGGGAYEQYF
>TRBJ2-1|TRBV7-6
CASSLALAGVYNEQFF
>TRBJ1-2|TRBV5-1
CASSLGFTGADGYTF
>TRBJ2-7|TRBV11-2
CASSLDPGLTYEQYF
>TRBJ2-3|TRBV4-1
CASSQDQNRATDTQYF
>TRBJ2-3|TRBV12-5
CASGLSRDRGHRYTQYF
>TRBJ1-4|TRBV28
CASSLPGTVYEKLFF
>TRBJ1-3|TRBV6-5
CASSSSYSLSGNTIYF
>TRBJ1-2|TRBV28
CASSIPANYGYTF
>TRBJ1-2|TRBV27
CASSLTGADGYTF
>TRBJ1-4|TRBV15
CATSRDYNEKLFF
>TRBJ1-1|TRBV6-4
CASRMDRNTEAFF
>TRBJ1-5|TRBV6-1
CASSDLTGNQPQHF
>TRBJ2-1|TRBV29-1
CSVVRREGLYNEQFF
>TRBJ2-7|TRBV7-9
CASSEGLAGPSSYEQYF
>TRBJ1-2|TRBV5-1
CASSVGNYGYTF
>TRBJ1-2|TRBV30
CAWSVSGYYGYTF
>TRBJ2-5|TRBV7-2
CASRPPAGETQYF
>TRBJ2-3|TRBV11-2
CASSLTDTQYF
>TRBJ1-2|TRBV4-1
CASSQSTQESYGYTF
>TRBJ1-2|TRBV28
CASRISLTATYGYTF
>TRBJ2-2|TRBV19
CAGGRDANTGELFF
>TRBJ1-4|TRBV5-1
CASSFGSATNEKLFF
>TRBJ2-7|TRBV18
CASSPLAPSYEQYF
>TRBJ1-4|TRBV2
CASSESLAGGIEKLFF
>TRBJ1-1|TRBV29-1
CSVKGTYEAFF
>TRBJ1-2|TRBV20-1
CSGPLAYGYTF
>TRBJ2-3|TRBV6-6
CASNGGRTDTQYF
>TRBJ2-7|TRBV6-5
CASSSGRGNNEQYF
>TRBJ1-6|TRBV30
CAWSEGAPNSPLHF
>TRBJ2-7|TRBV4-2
CASSQGRQGPYEQYF
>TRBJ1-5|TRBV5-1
CASSEWGSYSNQPQHF
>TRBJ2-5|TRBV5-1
CASSLALGAQETQYF
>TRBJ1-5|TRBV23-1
CASSQSPSRQGRDQPQHF
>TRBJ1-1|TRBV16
CASSQWGRTNTEAFF
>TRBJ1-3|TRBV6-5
CASSLGGAGNTIYF
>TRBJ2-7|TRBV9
CASSVAPQGGEQYF
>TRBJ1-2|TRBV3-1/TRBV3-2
CASSQDRVYGYTF
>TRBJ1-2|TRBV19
CASSRSTGTAYGYTF
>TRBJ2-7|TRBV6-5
CASSYSMGPYEQYF
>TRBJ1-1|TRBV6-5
CATSPWTGATEAFF